This TCR beta chain comes out of a study of OX40 agonist ivuxolimab in advanced cancers. For context, the study as a whole: The costimulatory receptor OX40 (CD134) was targeted by ivuxolimab, a fully human IgG2 agonistic monoclonal antibody. Intravenous ivuxolimab was administered to patients every 2 weeks at six dose levels: 0.01, 0.1, 0.3, 1.5, 3 and 10 mg/kg. Of the roughly 50 dose-escalation patients, hepatocellular carcinoma was present in approximately 20, melanoma in approximately 15, renal cell carcinoma in 9 and head and neck cancer in 9. The dose-escalation cohort was roughly 83% male with a mean age of about 60 years, ranging from roughly 20 to 80. Prior anti-PD-1, anti-PD-L1 or anti-CTLA-4 therapy was permitted, and less than 45% of dose-escalation patients had received checkpoint inhibitors. Three dose-escalation patients achieved partial responses, one with hepatocellular carcinoma and two with cutaneous melanoma. Peripheral TCRbeta sequencing aimed to test whether ivuxolimab altered TCR sequence diversity and caused clonal T-cell expansion. The monotherapy dose-escalation portion (N of about 57 patients) of the phase I ivuxolimab trial is reported in the paper.

Study-level results and caveats: At doses from 0.1 to 3.0 mg/kg, clonal expansion was seen in both CD4+ and CD8+ blood T cells between baseline and week 6. In partial responders in the 0.1-3.0 mg/kg groups, normalized peripheral clonal expansion was found to be among the lowest, especially among CD8+ T cells. The antigen specificity of the peripheral T cells that underwent clonal expansion was not determined. Low levels of normalized T-cell clonal expansion were also seen in some patients who did not respond. After ivuxolimab, more expanded clones were found on average in CD8+ T cells than in CD4+ T cells.

With respect to this clone: It has no known antigen specificity. Base qualities were left out, and no much larger clone turns up one base away.

For sequencing of the TCRbeta CDR3 region, genomic DNA was extracted from the sorted cells. The immunoSEQ Assay was used for sequencing of TCRbeta CDR3 regions. TCRdb provides this immuneACCESS table in a form limited to in-frame rearrangements. Some clones are lacking; in checked studies, under half of them reflect an unresolved V gene, and why the rest are absent is not known. The table for this sample lists approximately 71,000 clones; approximately 94% of them were counted only once. The ten largest clonotypes hold approximately 14% of the sample. The trial excluded patients who had a history of autoimmune disease or who were on systemic immunosuppression. Peripheral blood for TCR sequencing was drawn from every dose cohort at baseline, at cycle 4 day 1 and at cycle 7 day 1. Samples were obtained from an open-label, multicenter, first-in-human phase I dose-escalation trial of ivuxolimab. The trial enrolled adults with locally advanced or metastatic head and neck squamous cell, hepatocellular, melanoma or renal cell carcinoma. Before TCR sequencing, CD4+ T cells and CD8+ T cells from peripheral blood were sorted into separate populations.

Via the germline V gene, CDR1 is MDHEN and CDR2 SYDVKM. The CDR3 sequence holds 18 residues, the cysteine and phenylalanine included. The entry retains the CDR3 DNA only, 54 bases that are in frame from base 1. Trimming accounts for 3 bases at V and 1 base at J, while the number of junction bases matched to no gene is 14. Sequenced material: CD4+ or CD8+ T cells sorted from blood, taken in a trial of the OX40 agonist ivuxolimab. This TCR was recovered from an adult with an advanced solid tumor such as melanoma, head and neck, liver or kidney cancer. The chain is made from TRBV28 and TRBJ1-2; 7 middle bases align to TRBD1. The CDR3 protein: CASSFPPGTVGINYGYTF. The sequenced DNA is TGTGCCAGCAGTTTCCCCCCGGGGACAGTAGGAATTAACTATGGCTACACCTTC.